Presented here are 13 T cell receptor beta chains from one specimen sequenced in a study of siplizumab effects on memory and regulatory T cells (dated by TCRdb to between 2019 and 2020). Library prep was done by the immunoSEQ multiplex PCR assay. As stored in TCRdb, this immuneACCESS dataset retains in-frame rearrangements with V and J assigned. A fraction of the clones does not appear; measured against another copy, unresolved V genes explain less than half of the discrepancy, and the remainder lacks a known reason. The sample table lists about 69,000 clones, approximately 88% of them with a count of one. The ten most abundant clones make up approximately 1.7% of the sample. The sequenced material came from Tregs sorted from blood. These receptors were collected from a human donor in good health.

The V gene is TRBV2, the J gene TRBJ2-2, with TRBD1 matching over 10 bases. V trimming: 9 bases; J trimming: 4 bases; junction bases outside the gene matches: 11. The CDR3 has 16 amino acids. Germline CDR1 is SNHLY and CDR2 is FYNNEI. CDR3 DNA sequence: TGTGCCAGTTGCCCTCCGGGACAGGGGATCACCGGGGAGCTGTTTTTT. Protein: CASCPPGQGITGELFF.

The chain couples TRBV27 to TRBJ2-1; 8 bases match TRBD1. CDR1 and CDR2 (germline): MNHEY, SMNVEV (reference sequence). The CDR3 has 15 residues. With 9 bases clipped from V and 2 bases from J, the junction kept 9 bases outside the gene matches. The CDR3 nucleotides read TGTGCCAGTAGACAGGGGATGTGGGCCTACAATGAGCAGTTCTTC. It codes for CASRQGMWAYNEQFF.

The chain uses TRBV7-2 and TRBJ1-5; D ambiguous. This CDR3 region has 16 residues. Germline V gives CDR1 SGHTA, CDR2 FQGNSA. Trimming removed 1 base at V and 4 bases at J, with 14 bases between. In DNA form, the CDR3 reads TGTGCCAGCAGCTTAGTTGGAGGAGAGTGGAATCAGCCCCAGCATTTT. Encoded protein: CASSLVGGEWNQPQHF. Variable domain in full (rest from reference TRBV7-2 and TRBJ1-5): GAGVSQSPSNKVTEKGKDVELRCDPISGHTALYWYRQSLGQGLEFLIYFQGNSAPDKSGLPSDRFSAERTGGSVSTLTIQRTQQEDSAVYLCASSLVGGEWNQPQHFGDGTRLSIL.

This CDR3 reads CASSPDRVLGGYGYTF. The CDR3 region has the DNA TGTGCCAGCTCACCGGACAGGGTTCTTGGGGGCTATGGCTACACCTTC. The chain carries TRBV18 and TRBJ1-2; 8 nucleotides align to TRBD1. Germline CDR1 and CDR2: KGHSH and LQKENI. Losses at the gene ends were 3 bases for V and 4 bases for J; bases not matched to a gene: 10. The CDR3 contains 16 residues.

V and J are TRBV6-5 and TRBJ2-1; no reliable D call. Germline V gives CDR1 MNHEY, CDR2 SVGAGI. This CDR3 is 14 amino acids long. Trimming left V 5 bases short and J 6 bases short, with 14 bases between. DNA for the CDR3: TGTGCCAGCAGTGAAACCTTTGCTCGCAATGAGCAGTTCTTC. This sequence encodes CASSETFARNEQFF.

This clone was observed once. V and J are TRBV11-2 and TRBJ1-2, with 12 bases lining up with TRBD1. The CDR3 extends over 17 amino acids. Germline CDR1 and CDR2: SGHAT and FQNNGV. The V segment lost 6 bases and the J segment 3 bases; nucleotides outside the gene matches: 11. DNA for the CDR3: TGTGCCAGCAGGCTAGGGGGACAGGGGGCTCCACACTATGGCTACACCTTC. It codes for CASRLGGQGAPHYGYTF.

This chain uses TRBV10-2 with TRBJ1-1, with 9 bases aligning to TRBD1. The CDR3 sequence is 13 residues long. Germline V lookup: CDR1 WSHSY, CDR2 SAAADI. Trimming cost V 4 bases and J 4 bases; bases outside gene matches: 1. This CDR3 is CASSGTGVTEAFF. The CDR3 DNA reads as TGCGCCAGCAGTGGGACAGGGGTCACTGAAGCTTTCTTT.

V usage is TRBV4-1 and J usage is TRBJ1-2; 7 bases line up with TRBD1. V shed 4 bases and J 4 bases; nucleotides not matched to a gene: 9. CDR3 length equals 15 residues. Germline V gives CDR1 MGHRA, CDR2 YSYEKL. CDR3 residues: CASSPPGQTFYGYTF. In nucleotides, the CDR3 is TGCGCCAGCAGCCCCCCGGGACAGACCTTCTATGGCTACACCTTC.

This sequence joins TRBV6-4 and TRBJ2-3, with unresolved D. Germline values: CDR1 MRHNA, CDR2 SNTAGT. V shed 0 bases and J shed 0 bases, with 10 bases lying between them. The CDR3 consists of 16 residues. The CDR3 here is CASSDSKRISTDTQYF. The CDR3, as DNA: TGTGCCAGCAGTGACTCGAAGCGAATAAGCACAGATACGCAGTATTTT.

This sequence joins TRBV18 and TRBJ1-1; perhaps TRBD1 as D (5 bases). From germline, CDR1 is KGHSH and CDR2 LQKENI. Deletions cut 3 bases from V and 6 bases from J, with 17 bases between. There are 15 residues in the CDR3. The CDR3 is CASSPAPLDSAEAFF. CDR3 in DNA: TGTGCCAGCTCACCTGCGCCTCTCGACAGCGCTGAAGCTTTCTTT.

The rearrangement uses TRBV5-1 and TRBJ1-1, with unresolved D. The CDR3 is 16 amino acids. Deletions cut 3 bases from V and 1 base from J, with 16 bases between. Germline values: CDR1 SGHRS, CDR2 YFSETQ. The CDR3 loop reads CASSSPIRGGNTEAFF. The DNA of the CDR3 is TGCGCCAGCAGCTCCCCCATACGAGGCGGGAACACTGAAGCTTTCTTT.

The chain has TRBV18 and TRBJ2-3, with TRBD2 identical over 8 bases. The CDR3 has 15 amino acids. The germline gives CDR1 KGHSH, CDR2 LQKENI. V trimming: 3 bases; J trimming: 4 bases; junction bases outside the gene matches: 6. CDR3 sequence: CASSPSGKIPDTQYF. The CDR3 DNA reads TGTGCCAGCTCACCTAGCGGGAAAATCCCAGATACGCAGTATTTT.

The chain employs TRBV5-4 and TRBJ2-1; the match to TRBD2 covers 7 bases. The length of the CDR3 is 17 residues. The V gene's germline CDR1 is SGHNT and CDR2 YYREEE (reference sequence). Unmatched junction bases numbered 20, after V lost 6 bases and J lost 8 bases. DNA for the CDR3: TGTGCCAGCATCCTTCGGGTTCCCGGGAGGCGGGGAGATGAGCAGTTCTTC. Translating gives CASILRVPGRRGDEQFF.